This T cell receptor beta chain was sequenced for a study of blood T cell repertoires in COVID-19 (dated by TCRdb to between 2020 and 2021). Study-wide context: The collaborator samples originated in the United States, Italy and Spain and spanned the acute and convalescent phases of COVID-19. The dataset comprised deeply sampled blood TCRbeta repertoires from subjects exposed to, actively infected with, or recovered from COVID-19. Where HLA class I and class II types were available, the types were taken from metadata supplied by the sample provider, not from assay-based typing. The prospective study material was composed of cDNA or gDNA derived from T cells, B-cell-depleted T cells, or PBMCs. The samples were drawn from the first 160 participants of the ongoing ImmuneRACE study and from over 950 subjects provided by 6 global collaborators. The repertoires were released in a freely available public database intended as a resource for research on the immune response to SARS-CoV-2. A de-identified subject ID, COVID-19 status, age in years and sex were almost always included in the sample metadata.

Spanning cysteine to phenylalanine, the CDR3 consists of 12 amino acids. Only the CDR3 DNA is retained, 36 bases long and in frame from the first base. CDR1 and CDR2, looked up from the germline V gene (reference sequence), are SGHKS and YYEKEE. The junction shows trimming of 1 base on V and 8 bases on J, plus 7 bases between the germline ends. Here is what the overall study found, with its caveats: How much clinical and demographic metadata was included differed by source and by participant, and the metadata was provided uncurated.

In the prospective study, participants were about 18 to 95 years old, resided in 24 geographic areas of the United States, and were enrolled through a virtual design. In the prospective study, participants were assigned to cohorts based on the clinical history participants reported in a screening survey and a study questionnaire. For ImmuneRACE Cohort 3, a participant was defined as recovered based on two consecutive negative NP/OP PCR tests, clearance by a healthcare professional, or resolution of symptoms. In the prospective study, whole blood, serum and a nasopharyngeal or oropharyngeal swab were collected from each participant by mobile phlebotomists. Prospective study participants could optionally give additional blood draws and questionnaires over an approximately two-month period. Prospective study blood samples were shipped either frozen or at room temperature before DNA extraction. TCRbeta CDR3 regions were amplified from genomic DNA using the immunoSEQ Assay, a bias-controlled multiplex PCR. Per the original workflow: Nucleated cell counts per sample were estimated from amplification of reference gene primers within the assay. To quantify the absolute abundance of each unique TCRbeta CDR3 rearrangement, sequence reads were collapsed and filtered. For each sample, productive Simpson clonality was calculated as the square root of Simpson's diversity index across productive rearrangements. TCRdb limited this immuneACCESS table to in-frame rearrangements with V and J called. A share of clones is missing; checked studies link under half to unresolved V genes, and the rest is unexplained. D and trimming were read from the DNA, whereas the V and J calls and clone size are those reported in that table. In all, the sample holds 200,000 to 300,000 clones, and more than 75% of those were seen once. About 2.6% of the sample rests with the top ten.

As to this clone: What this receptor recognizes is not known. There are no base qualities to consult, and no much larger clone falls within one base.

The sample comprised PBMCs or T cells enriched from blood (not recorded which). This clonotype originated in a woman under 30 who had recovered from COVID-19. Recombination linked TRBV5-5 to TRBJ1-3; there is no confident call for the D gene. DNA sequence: TGTGCCAGCAGCTTGCCGGGTGACACCATATATTTT. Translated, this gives CASSLPGDTIYF.